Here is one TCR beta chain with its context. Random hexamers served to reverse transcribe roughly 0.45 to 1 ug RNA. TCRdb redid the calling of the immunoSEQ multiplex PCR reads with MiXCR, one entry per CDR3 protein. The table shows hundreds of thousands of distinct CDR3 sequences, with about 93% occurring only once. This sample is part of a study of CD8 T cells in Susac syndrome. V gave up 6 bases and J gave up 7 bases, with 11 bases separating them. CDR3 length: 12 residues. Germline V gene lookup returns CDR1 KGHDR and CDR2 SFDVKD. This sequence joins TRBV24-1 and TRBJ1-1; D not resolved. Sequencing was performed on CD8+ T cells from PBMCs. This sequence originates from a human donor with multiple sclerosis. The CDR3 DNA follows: TGTGCCACCAGTCCCACAGATGGTGAAGCTTTCTTT. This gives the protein CATSPTDGEAFF.